This is a list of T cell receptor beta chains from one sample in a study of cytomegalovirus exposure and HLA in healthy donors. Clones were sequenced by immunoSEQ multiplex PCR, and TCRdb holds only the in-frame ones, with some missing. The table records roughly 120,000 clones, around 76% of them present only once. The specimen sequenced was PBMCs. The receptor set was obtained from a man aged 25 to 40 in good health and CMV-seropositive. Each CDR3 is given with its conserved first and last residue. D genes are given only for firm matches. Size tells how often a clone was seen (once, few, many) or the class of an expanded clone, and some rows leave it out.

D	V	size	J	DNA	CDR3
TRBD1	TRBV5-1	-	TRBJ2-6	TGCGCCAGCAGCGGACGACAGGGCCCCACTTTCTCTGGGGCCAACGTCCTGACTTTC	CASSGRQGPTFSGANVLTF
TRBD2	TRBV6-1	-	TRBJ2-5	TGTGCCAGCAGCCCCGGGACTAGCGGCCAAGAGACCCAGTACTTC	CASSPGTSGQETQYF
-	TRBV9	-	TRBJ2-3	TGTGCCAGCAGCGTAGTTGGTAGCGGCCTAGATACGCAGTATTTT	CASSVVGSGLDTQYF
-	TRBV10-3	-	TRBJ2-2	TGTGCCATAACAGGGAAACCCGGGGAGCTGTTTTTT	CAITGKPGELFF
-	TRBV19	-	TRBJ1-4	TGTGCCAGTACCCAGAGGGTCAGAGAAAAACTGTTTTTT	CASTQRVREKLFF
-	TRBV19	-	TRBJ2-7	TGTGCCAGTAGTCCCACAGGACGATCCTACGAGCAGTACTTC	CASSPTGRSYEQYF
TRBD1	TRBV6-6	once	TRBJ1-2	TGTGCCAGCAGGCCGGACAGGGGAGACTATGGCTACACCTTC	CASRPDRGDYGYTF
TRBD1	TRBV19	once	TRBJ1-5	TGTGCCAGTAGTGGTCCGAGGACAGGGGGCTGGCAGCCCCAGCATTTT	CASSGPRTGGWQPQHF
-	TRBV5-5	-	TRBJ2-7	TGTGCCAGCAGTTTCCTTACCTACGAGCAGTACTTC	CASSFLTYEQYF
TRBD1	TRBV28	-	TRBJ1-3	TGTGCCAGCAGGCCTACAGGGGCCTCTGGAAACACCATATATTTT	CASRPTGASGNTIYF
TRBD1	TRBV2	-	TRBJ1-4	TGTGCCAGCGAGACAGGGGACGAAAAACTGTTTTTT	CASETGDEKLFF
-	TRBV2	-	TRBJ2-5	TGTGCCAGCAGCCGCGGGTGGGGAGAGACCCAGTACTTC	CASSRGWGETQYF
-	TRBV6-5	-	TRBJ1-2	TGTGCCAGCAGTTACTCGGGGGGTCGGGGCTACACCTTC	CASSYSGGRGYTF
-	TRBV4-3	-	TRBJ1-1	TGCGCCAGCAGCCAAGATCGGTGGGCGAGCACTGAAGCTTTCTTT	CASSQDRWASTEAFF
-	TRBV13	-	TRBJ2-1	TGTGCCAGCGGTGGAGGGCCAGACAATGAGCAGTTCTTC	CASGGGPDNEQFF
TRBD1	TRBV4-1	-	TRBJ2-1	TGCGCCAGCAGCAGACCCGGGACAGGGGACAATGAGCAGTTCTTC	CASSRPGTGDNEQFF
TRBD2	TRBV7-2	few	TRBJ2-5	TGTGCCAGCAGCCCGCAACAGCGGGGGGCAGAGACCCAGTACTTC	CASSPQQRGAETQYF
-	TRBV5-6	-	TRBJ2-7	TGTGCCAGCAGCTTGCTTCCAGCTAGCTCCTACGAGCAGTACTTC	CASSLLPASSYEQYF
TRBD2	TRBV2	-	TRBJ2-5	TGTGCCAGCAGTATGAATAGCGGGGGACAAGAGACCCAGTACTTC	CASSMNSGGQETQYF
TRBD1	TRBV5-6	-	TRBJ1-2	TGTGCCAGCAGTACTGGACAGGGCCGTTATGGCTACACCTTC	CASSTGQGRYGYTF
TRBD1	TRBV10-2	-	TRBJ2-5	TGCGCCAGCAGACCCCAGACAGGGGGGGATCAAGAGACCCAGTACTTC	CASRPQTGGDQETQYF
-	TRBV27	-	TRBJ1-1	TGTGCCAGCATCCCGGCGGGGGGTGGGAACACTGAAGCTTTCTTT	CASIPAGGGNTEAFF
TRBD1	TRBV19	-	TRBJ1-5	TGTGCCAGTAGTGGGACAGGGGACAATTCGCCCCAGCATTTT	CASSGTGDNSPQHF
-	TRBV30	-	TRBJ2-7	TGTGCCTGGAGCGGGTCCCGGCCAGACTCCTACGAGCAGTACTTC	CAWSGSRPDSYEQYF
TRBD1	TRBV7-2	-	TRBJ1-4	TGTGCCAGCAGCTTCACCGGGACAGGGAAACTGTTTTTT	CASSFTGTGKLFF
TRBD1	TRBV7-9	-	TRBJ2-7	TGTGCCAGCAGCTTCCCGGACAGGGGGACCTACGAGCAGTACTTC	CASSFPDRGTYEQYF
-	TRBV7-9	-	TRBJ1-2	TGTGCCAGCAGCCAAACGACAGATGGCTACACCTTC	CASSQTTDGYTF
TRBD2	TRBV9	-	TRBJ2-2	TGTGCCAGCAGCCCTGGGGGGGGAATGGGCGGGGAGCTGTTTTTT	CASSPGGGMGGELFF
TRBD2	TRBV19	-	TRBJ2-3	TGTGCCAGTAAAGTCGGGGGGGACCTCACAGATACGCAGTATTTT	CASKVGGDLTDTQYF
-	TRBV9	-	TRBJ1-2	TGTGCCAGCAGCGGAGGAGGGTTTACCTATGGCTACACCTTC	CASSGGGFTYGYTF
TRBD1	TRBV5-6	-	TRBJ1-2	TGTGCCAGCAGCTCGGACAGGGAATTTTATGGCTACACCTTC	CASSSDREFYGYTF
TRBD2	TRBV6-5	-	TRBJ2-1	TGTGCCAGCAGTCGGCGGGAGGGACTAGCCCTACCCCAGTTCTTC	CASSRREGLALPQFF
-	TRBV6-5	-	TRBJ1-4	TGTGCCAGCAGACGGGGGGGGGATGAAAAACTGTTTTTT	CASRRGGDEKLFF
-	TRBV4-1	-	TRBJ2-3	TGCGCCAGCAGCCAGGCCACAGGCAGCACAGATACGCAGTATTTT	CASSQATGSTDTQYF